This T cell receptor beta chain stems from a study of blood T cell repertoires in COVID-19. Turning to the study itself: The United States, Italy and Spain were the sources of the acute and convalescent COVID-19 samples. Sources were T cells, B-cell-depleted T cells, or PBMCs; the material itself was cDNA or gDNA.

In the source study's methods: It was from reference gene primer amplification that nucleated cell counts were estimated. Clones were sequenced by immunoSEQ multiplex PCR, and TCRdb holds only the in-frame ones, with some missing. V, J and clone size are taken as reported in that table, and D and trimming were inferred from the DNA itself. The top ten clones hold about 0.91% of a sample with nearly 200,000 clones, around four fifths of them seen once. The CDR3 extends over 14 amino acids. Per the germline V gene, CDR1 is SEHNR and CDR2 is FQNEAQ (reference sequence). V dropped 8 bases and J dropped 0 bases, with 13 bases sitting between them. Followed over time, Seattle patients had been enrolled while infection was active.

This sequence originates from a man aged 55 to 69 with COVID-19, enrolled during active disease. The chain carries TRBV7-9 and TRBJ1-1; TRBD1 might be the D (5 bases). Source material: peripheral blood. In DNA, the CDR3 is TGTGCCAGCTGGGGGGGAGGCGTGAACACTGAAGCTTTCTTT. Its translation: CASWGGGVNTEAFF.